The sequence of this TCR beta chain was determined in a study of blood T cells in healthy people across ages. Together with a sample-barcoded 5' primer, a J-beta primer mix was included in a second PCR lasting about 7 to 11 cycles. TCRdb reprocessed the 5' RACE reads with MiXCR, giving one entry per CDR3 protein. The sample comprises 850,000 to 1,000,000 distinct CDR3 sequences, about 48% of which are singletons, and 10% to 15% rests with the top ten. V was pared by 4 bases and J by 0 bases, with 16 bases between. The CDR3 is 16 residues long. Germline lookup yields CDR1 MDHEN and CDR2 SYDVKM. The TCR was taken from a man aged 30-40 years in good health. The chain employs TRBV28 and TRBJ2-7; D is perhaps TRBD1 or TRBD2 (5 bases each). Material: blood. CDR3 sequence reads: CASSSGTAYSSYEQYF. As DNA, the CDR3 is TGTGCCAGCAGTTCCGGGACCGCCTACAGCTCCTACGAGCAGTACTTC.